This TCR beta chain originates from a study of human T cells and chemical hapten exposure. In the study overall: Reading of the patch tests, which applied 0.01% DPC to the upper back, occurred at 6 days. The study, taken as a whole, reports: Controls had significantly fewer large CDR3 similarity clusters than were formed by expanded TCRs. Sensitizing with DPC caused no change in TCRs above 1 in 1000 frequency. As the donors had alopecia, their immune response may differ from healthy people's.

TCRdb itself ran the RACE reads through MiXCR, one entry per CDR3 protein. The data contain roughly 56,000 distinct CDR3 sequences, more than 9% of them singletons. J gave up 6 bases and V 6 bases, and 7 bases lay outside the gene matches. The CDR3 covers 15 residues. Per the germline V gene, CDR1 is MNHEY and CDR2 is SVGEGT. This sample's time point: pre-sensitization, week 0. Treatment described: therapeutic diphenylcyclopropenone sensitization with weekly scalp DPC. It was from unfractionated whole blood that total RNA was extracted. This clonotype was recorded at least ten times. No antigen is known for it.

V is TRBV6-2 or TRBV6-3 and J is TRBJ2-2; TRBD1 aligns across 10 bases. The sample consisted of whole blood, taken in connection with sensitization to the hapten diphenylcyclopropenone (DPC). The TCR sequence derives from a woman in her thirties with alopecia areata. Some clones in this sample may be carry-over from other donors' samples. The CDR3: CASRRTGGKAGELFF. CDR3 nucleotide sequence: TGTGCCAGCAGACGGACAGGGGGAAAGGCCGGGGAGCTGTTTTTT.